The 8 T cell receptor beta chains presented below share a single source sample, sequenced in a study of human T cells and chemical hapten exposure. Unseparated into fractions, whole blood served as the source from which total RNA was extracted. TCRdb re-called the 5' RACE reads through MiXCR, storing one row per CDR3 protein. The data hold 81,000 or so distinct CDR3 sequences, with 6% to 8.5% observed a single time. The source of these receptors is a male donor in good health.

CDR3: CASSLLVPGNTIYF. CDR3 coding DNA: TGCGCCAGCAGCCTATTAGTCCCCGGAAACACCATATATTTT. The chain uses TRBV4-1 and TRBJ1-3; D is ambiguous. With 4 bases removed from V and 4 bases from J, the gap between germline ends came to 11 bases. Germline lookup yields CDR1 MGHRA and CDR2 YSYEKL. The CDR3 sequence is 14 residues long.

The genes are TRBV6-2 or TRBV6-3 and TRBJ1-5, with a possible D match to TRBD1 (5 bases). This CDR3 contains 17 residues. Germline lookup yields CDR1 MNHEY and CDR2 SVGEGT. V lost 4 bases to trimming and J lost 0 bases, with 16 bases between them. CDR3 region: CASSSDGGRYSNQPQHF. CDR3 sequence (DNA): TGTGCCAGCAGTTCCGACGGGGGTCGTTATAGCAATCAGCCCCAGCATTTT.

This clonotype was recorded at least ten times. CDR3 coding DNA: TGTGCCAGCAGCTCGCTCAGGGGAAATCAGCCCCAGCATTTT. Its protein is CASSSLRGNQPQHF. This sequence joins TRBV7-9 and TRBJ1-5; a weak D match, TRBD1 (6 bases). The CDR3 has 14 residues. V lost 4 bases and J 4 bases, leaving 11 bases between the germline ends. The germline V gene encodes CDR1 SEHNR and CDR2 FQNEAQ (reference sequence).

This chain joins TRBV7-2 and TRBJ2-7, with no clear D. The germline V gene has CDR1 SGHTA and CDR2 FQGNSA. The V gene lost 1 base and the J gene lost 0 bases, with 16 bases spanning the gap. CDR3 size: 17 residues. CDR3 sequence reads: CASSLVGGQQSSYEQYF. The CDR3 DNA sequence: TGTGCCAGCAGCTTAGTAGGTGGGCAACAGAGCTCCTACGAGCAGTACTTC.

The chain links TRBV15 to TRBJ2-1; 9 nucleotides line up with TRBD2. CDR1 is LNHNV and CDR2 is YYDKDF in the germline V gene (reference sequence). V shed 4 bases and J 0 bases; nucleotides not matched to a gene: 16. The CDR3 covers 20 residues. CDR3 amino acids: CATSNASGTKTRSSYNEQFF. The CDR3 DNA is TGTGCCACCAGCAACGCTAGCGGGACAAAAACAAGAAGCTCCTACAATGAGCAGTTCTTC.

This clonotype has a handful of counts. Written as DNA, the CDR3 is TGTGCCAGCAGTATGCTACAGAGCTCCTATAATTCACCCCTCCACTTT. Translated: CASSMLQSSYNSPLHF. This chain uses TRBV6-6 with TRBJ1-6, with D unclear. The ends were cut back, 5 bases at V and 0 bases at J, with 11 bases in the middle. The germline CDR1 and CDR2 sequences are MNHNY and SVGAGI (reference sequence). The CDR3 is 16 amino acids.

This clonotype was observed a handful of times. In nucleotides, the CDR3 is TGTGCCAGCAGTTACTCAGGGGAGCGCCAGCCCCAGCATTTT. It codes for CASSYSGERQPQHF. The J gene is TRBJ1-5, the V gene TRBV6-5; TRBD1 is a possible D gene (5 bases). CDR1 is MNHEY, CDR2 SVGAGI, per germline. The CDR3 length is 14 residues. V shed 0 bases and J shed 7 bases, with 10 bases lying between them.

This clonotype was seen many times. J is TRBJ2-7 and V is TRBV19; 9 nucleotides line up with TRBD1. The J segment lost 4 bases and the V segment lost 5 bases, leaving 9 bases of the junction unmatched. CDR3 length: 15 residues. The germline CDR1 and CDR2 sequences are LNHDA and SQIVND (reference sequence). CDR3 loop: CASSAGTGLRYEQYF. For the CDR3, the DNA is TGTGCCAGTAGTGCGGGGACAGGGTTGCGATACGAGCAGTACTTC.